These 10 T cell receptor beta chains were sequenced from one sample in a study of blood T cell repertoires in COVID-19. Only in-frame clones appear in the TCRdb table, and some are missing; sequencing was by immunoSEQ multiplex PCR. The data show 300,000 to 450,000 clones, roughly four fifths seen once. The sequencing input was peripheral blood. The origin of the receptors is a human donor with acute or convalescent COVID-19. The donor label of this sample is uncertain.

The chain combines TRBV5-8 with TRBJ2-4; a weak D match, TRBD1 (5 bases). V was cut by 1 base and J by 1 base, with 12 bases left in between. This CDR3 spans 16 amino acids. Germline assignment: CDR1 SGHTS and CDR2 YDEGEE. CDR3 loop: CASSLWAGNAKNIQYF. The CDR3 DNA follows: TGTGCCAGCAGCTTGTGGGCAGGGAACGCCAAAAACATTCAGTACTTC.

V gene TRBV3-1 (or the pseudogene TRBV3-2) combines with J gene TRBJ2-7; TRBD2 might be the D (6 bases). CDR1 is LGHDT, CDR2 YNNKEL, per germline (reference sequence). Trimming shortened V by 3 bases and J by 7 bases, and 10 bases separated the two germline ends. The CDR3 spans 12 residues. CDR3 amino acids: CASSHGLQEQYF. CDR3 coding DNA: TGTGCCAGCAGCCACGGACTACAGGAGCAGTACTTC.

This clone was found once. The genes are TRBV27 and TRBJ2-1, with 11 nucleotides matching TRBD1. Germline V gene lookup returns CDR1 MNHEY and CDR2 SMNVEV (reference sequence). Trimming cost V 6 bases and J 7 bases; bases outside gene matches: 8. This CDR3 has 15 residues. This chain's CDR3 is CASRPGQGASNEQFF. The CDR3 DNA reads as TGTGCCAGCAGGCCCGGACAGGGGGCGTCAAATGAGCAGTTCTTC.

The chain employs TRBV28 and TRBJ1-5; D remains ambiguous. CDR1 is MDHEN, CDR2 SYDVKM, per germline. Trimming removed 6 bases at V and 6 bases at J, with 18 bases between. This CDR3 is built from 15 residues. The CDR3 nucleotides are TGTGCCAGCAGAGCGGATGGGGTGCGGGCTCAGCCCCAGCATTTT. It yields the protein CASRADGVRAQPQHF.

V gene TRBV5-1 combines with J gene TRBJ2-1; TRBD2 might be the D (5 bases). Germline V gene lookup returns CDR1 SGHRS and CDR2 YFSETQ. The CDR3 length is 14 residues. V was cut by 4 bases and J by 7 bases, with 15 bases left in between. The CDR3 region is CASSEGLRRNEQFF. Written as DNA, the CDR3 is TGCGCCAGCAGCGAAGGACTTCGGCGGAATGAGCAGTTCTTC.

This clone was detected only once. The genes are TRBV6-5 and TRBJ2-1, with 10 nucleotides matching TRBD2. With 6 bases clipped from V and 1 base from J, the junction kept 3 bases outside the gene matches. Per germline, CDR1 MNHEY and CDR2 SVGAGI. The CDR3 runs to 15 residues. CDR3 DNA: TGTGCCAGCAGCAAACTAGCGGGATCCTACAATGAGCAGTTCTTC. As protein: CASSKLAGSYNEQFF.

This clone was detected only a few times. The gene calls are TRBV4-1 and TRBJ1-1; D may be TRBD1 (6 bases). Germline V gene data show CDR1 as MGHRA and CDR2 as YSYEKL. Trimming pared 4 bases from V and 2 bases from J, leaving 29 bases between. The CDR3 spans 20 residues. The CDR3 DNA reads TGCGCCAGCAGCCCCAAGGTAAAGGTAGGGGGAATCGCTGGTAACACTGAAGCTTTCTTT. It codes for CASSPKVKVGGIAGNTEAFF.

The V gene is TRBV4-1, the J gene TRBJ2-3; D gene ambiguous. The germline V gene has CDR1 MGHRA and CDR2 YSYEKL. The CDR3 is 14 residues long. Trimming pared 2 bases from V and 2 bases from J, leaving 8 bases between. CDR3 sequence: CASSQKLDTDTQYF. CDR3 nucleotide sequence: TGCGCCAGCAGCCAAAAACTTGACACAGATACGCAGTATTTT.

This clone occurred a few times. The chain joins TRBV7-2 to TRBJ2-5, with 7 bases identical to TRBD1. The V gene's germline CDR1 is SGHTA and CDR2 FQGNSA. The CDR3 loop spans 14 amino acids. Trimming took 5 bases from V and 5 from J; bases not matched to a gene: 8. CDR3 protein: CASSPGGQGETQYF. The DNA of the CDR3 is TGTGCCAGCAGCCCAGGGGGTCAGGGGGAGACCCAGTACTTC. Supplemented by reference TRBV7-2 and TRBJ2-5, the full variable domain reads GAGVSQSPSNKVTEKGKDVELRCDPISGHTALYWYRQSLGQGLEFLIYFQGNSAPDKSGLPSDRFSAERTGGSVSTLTIQRTQQEDSAVYLCASSPGGQGETQYFGPGTRLLVL.

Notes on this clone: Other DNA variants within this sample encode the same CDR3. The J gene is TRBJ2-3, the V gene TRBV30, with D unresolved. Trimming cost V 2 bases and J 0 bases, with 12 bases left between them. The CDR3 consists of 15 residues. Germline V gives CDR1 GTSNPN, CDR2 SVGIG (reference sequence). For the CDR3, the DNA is TGTGCCTGGAGTCTGACCGGAGCTAGCACAGATACGCAGTATTTT. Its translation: CAWSLTGASTDTQYF.